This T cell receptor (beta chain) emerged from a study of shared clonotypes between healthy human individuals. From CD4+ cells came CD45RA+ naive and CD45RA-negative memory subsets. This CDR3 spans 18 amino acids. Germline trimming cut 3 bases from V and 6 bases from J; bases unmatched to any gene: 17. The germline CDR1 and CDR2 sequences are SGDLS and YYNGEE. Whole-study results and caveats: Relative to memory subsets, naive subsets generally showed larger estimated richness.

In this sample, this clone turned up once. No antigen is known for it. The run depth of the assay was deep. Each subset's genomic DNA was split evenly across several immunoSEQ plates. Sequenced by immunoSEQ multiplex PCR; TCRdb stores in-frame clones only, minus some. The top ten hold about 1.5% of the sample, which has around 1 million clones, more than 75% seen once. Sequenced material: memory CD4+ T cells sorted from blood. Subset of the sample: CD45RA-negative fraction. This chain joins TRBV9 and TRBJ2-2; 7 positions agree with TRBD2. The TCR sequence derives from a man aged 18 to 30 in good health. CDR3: CASSAPQRAGSLSGELFF. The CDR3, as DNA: TGTGCCAGCAGCGCCCCCCAACGAGCGGGATCTCTTTCCGGGGAGCTGTTTTTT.